This T cell receptor beta chain is from a study of blood T cell repertoires in COVID-19. Study background: Nucleic acid was either cDNA or gDNA, and it came from T cells, B-cell-depleted T cells, or PBMCs.

Produced via immunoSEQ multiplex PCR; TCRdb's table is partial and in-frame only. The repertoire holds some 700,000 clones, with about 90% as singletons. The sequence came from a woman between 18 and 29 years old with acute or convalescent COVID-19. The sample comprised peripheral blood.

CDR3 nucleotide sequence: TGTGCCAGAAGCTACTCCTTATTCCGAGGACAATACGGGGAGCTGTTTTTT. As protein: CARSYSLFRGQYGELFF. The chain is built from TRBV5-3 and TRBJ2-2; possible D gene TRBD1, 5 bases. TRBV5-3 is reported as an ORF; its role is uncertain. The ends were cut back, 3 bases at V and 7 bases at J, with 22 bases in the middle. The CDR3 totals 17 residues.